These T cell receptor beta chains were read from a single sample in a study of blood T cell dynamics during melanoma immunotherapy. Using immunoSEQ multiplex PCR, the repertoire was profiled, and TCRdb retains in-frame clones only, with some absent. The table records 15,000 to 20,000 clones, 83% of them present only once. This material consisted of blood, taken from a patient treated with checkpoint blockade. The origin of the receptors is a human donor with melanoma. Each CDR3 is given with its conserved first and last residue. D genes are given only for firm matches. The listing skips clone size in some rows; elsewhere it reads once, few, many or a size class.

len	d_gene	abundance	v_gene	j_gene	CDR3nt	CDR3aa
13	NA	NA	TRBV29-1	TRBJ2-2	TGCAGCGTTGCGACAAACTTGGTCGGGGAGCTGTTTTTT	CSVATNLVGELFF
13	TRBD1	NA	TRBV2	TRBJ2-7	TGTGCCAGCAGGATGACAGGGTCCTACGAGCAGTACTTC	CASRMTGSYEQYF
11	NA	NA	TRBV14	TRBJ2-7	TGTGCCAGCAGCCAAGTTGTGGAGCAGTACTTC	CASSQVVEQYF
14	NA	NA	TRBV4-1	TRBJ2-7	TGCGCCAGCAGCCAGACTAGGGCTTCCTACGAGCAGTACTTC	CASSQTRASYEQYF
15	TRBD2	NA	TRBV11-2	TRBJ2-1	TGTGCCAGCAGCTCGGGACTAGCGCCCTACAATGAGCAGTTCTTC	CASSSGLAPYNEQFF
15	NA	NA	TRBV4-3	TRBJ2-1	TGCGCCAGCAGCCAGGGGGGAGTACCCTACAATGAGCAGTTCTTC	CASSQGGVPYNEQFF
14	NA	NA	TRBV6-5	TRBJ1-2	TGTGCCAGCAGTTGGTACAGGGTTAATGATGGCTACACCTTC	CASSWYRVNDGYTF
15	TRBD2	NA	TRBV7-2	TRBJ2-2	TGTGCCAGCAGCCCCCAACTAGCGGGAGTCGGGGAGCTGTTTTTT	CASSPQLAGVGELFF
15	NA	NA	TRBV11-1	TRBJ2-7	TGTGCCAGCAGCTGGGTTAGCGGACCTACCTACGAGCAGTACTTC	CASSWVSGPTYEQYF
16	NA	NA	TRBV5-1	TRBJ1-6	TGCGCCAGCAGCCCCCAGGTGTATGGTACTAATTCACCCCTCCACTTT	CASSPQVYGTNSPLHF
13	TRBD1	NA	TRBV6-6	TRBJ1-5	TGTGCCAGCAGTGGACAGGGGGGCCAGCCCCAGCATTTT	CASSGQGGQPQHF
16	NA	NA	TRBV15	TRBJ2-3	TGTGCCACCAGCAGAGATGTGGGGCAACGTCTGGATACGCAGTATTTT	CATSRDVGQRLDTQYF
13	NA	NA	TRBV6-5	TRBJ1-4	TGTGCCAGCAAGGGGACGGAAAATGAAAAACTGTTTTTT	CASKGTENEKLFF
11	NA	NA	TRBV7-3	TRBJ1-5	TGTGCCAGCAGCACCCATCAGCCCCAGCATTTT	CASSTHQPQHF
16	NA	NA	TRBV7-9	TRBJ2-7	TGTGCCAGCAGCCCGCTTCAGGGGCTAGCATCCTACGAGCAGTACTTC	CASSPLQGLASYEQYF
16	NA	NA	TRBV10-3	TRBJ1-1	TGTGCCATCAGTGAGTTCTTAGACACCGCGAACACTGAAGCTTTCTTT	CAISEFLDTANTEAFF
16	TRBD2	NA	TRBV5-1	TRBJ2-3	TGCGCCAGCAGCTTGGGGACTAGCGGGAGTGGAGATACGCAGTATTTT	CASSLGTSGSGDTQYF
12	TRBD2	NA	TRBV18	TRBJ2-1	TGTGCCAGCTCACCGGGACTAGAGGCCCAGTTCTTC	CASSPGLEAQFF
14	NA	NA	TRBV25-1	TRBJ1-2	TGTGCCAGCAGTGAGGCGGGGGCGTCGCGTGGCTACACCTTC	CASSEAGASRGYTF
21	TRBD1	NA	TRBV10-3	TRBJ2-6	TGTGCCATCAGTGAGCCTCTTTTCCGGGACAGGGGGTACTCTGGGGCCAACGTCCTGACTTTC	CAISEPLFRDRGYSGANVLTF
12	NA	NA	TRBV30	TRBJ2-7	TGTGCCTGGAGTCCCCCAGACTACGAGCAGTACTTC	CAWSPPDYEQYF
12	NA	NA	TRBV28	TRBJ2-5	TGTGCCAGCAGTCTCCCAAAAGAGACCCAGTACTTC	CASSLPKETQYF
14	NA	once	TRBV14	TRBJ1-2	TGTGCCAGCAGCCTCCCCGGGCGTGGGGATGGCTACACCTTC	CASSLPGRGDGYTF
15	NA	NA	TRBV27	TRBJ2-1	TGTGCCAGCAGTTTCCCCCGGCAGGGTGTAAATGAGCAGTTCTTC	CASSFPRQGVNEQFF
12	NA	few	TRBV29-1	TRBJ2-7	TGCAGCGTTGGTTTCGTCCCCTACGAGCAGTACTTC	CSVGFVPYEQYF
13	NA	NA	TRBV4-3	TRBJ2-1	TGCGCCAGCAGCCACTGGACTTACAATGAGCAGTTCTTC	CASSHWTYNEQFF
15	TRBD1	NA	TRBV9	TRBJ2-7	TGTGCCAGCAGCCACACTTTCCGGGACAGGGACGAGCAGTACTTC	CASSHTFRDRDEQYF
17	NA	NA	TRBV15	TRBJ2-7	TGTGCCACCAGCAGGGGAGGCGGGAAAAAGAGCTCCTACGAGCAGTACTTC	CATSRGGGKKSSYEQYF
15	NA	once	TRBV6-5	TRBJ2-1	TGTGCCAGCAGTTACGGTCACCTCTCCTACAATGAGCAGTTCTTC	CASSYGHLSYNEQFF
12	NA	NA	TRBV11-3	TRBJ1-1	TGTGCCAGCAGCTTAGGTCCACTCGAAGCTTTCTTT	CASSLGPLEAFF
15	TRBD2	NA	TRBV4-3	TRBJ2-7	TGCGCCAGCAGCCCACAAGCGGGAGATATTTACGAGCAGTACTTC	CASSPQAGDIYEQYF
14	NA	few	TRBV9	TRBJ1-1	TGTGCCAGCAGCGCGTTATCTGGGAACACTGAAGCTTTCTTT	CASSALSGNTEAFF
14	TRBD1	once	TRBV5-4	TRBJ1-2	TGCGCCAGCAGTCCCGGGACAGGAATGTATGGCTACACCTTC	CASSPGTGMYGYTF
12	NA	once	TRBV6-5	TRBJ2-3	TGTGCCAGCAGTTCCGTATCAGATACGCAGTATTTT	CASSSVSDTQYF
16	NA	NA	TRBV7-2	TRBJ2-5	TGTGCCAGCAGCTTAGCGGGGTTAGTTCCCCAAGAGACCCAGTACTTC	CASSLAGLVPQETQYF
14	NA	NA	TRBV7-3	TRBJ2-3	TGTGCCAGCAGCCCACGGAGGGACACAGATACGCAGTATTTT	CASSPRRDTDTQYF
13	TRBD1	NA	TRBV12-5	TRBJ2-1	TGTGCTAGTGCCGGGGACAGGGGGAATGAGCAGTTCTTC	CASAGDRGNEQFF
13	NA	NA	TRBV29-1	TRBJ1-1	TGCAGCGGGCGGAGGGTTGGGAACACTGAAGCTTTCTTT	CSGRRVGNTEAFF
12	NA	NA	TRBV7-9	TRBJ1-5	TGTGCCAGCAGCTTAGTTAATCAGCCCCAGCATTTT	CASSLVNQPQHF